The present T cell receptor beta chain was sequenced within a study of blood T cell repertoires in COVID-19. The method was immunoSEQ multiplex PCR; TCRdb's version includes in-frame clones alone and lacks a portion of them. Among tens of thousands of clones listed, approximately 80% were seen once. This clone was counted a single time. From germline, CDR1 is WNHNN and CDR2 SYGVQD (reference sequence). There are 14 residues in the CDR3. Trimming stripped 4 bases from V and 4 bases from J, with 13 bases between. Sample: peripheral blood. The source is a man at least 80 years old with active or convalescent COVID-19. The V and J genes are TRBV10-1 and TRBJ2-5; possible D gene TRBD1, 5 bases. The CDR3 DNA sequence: TGCGCCAGCAGTGGATCAGGGCGAGGAGAGACCCAGTACTTC. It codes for CASSGSGRGETQYF.